The rows below give T cell receptor beta chains drawn from one sample of a study of shared clonotypes between healthy human individuals. The repertoire was sequenced with immunoSEQ multiplex PCR; TCRdb's copy has only in-frame clones and lacks some. The repertoire holds 550,000 to 800,000 clones, around 91% seen once, with 34% in the top ten. The sequenced sample was memory CD8+ T cells from PBMCs. The receptors were gathered from a man aged 18 to 30 in good health. Some clones in this sample may be carry-over from other donors' samples. Both conserved end residues are part of each CDR3. The D gene is left open where the match is weak. Clone size is stated in some rows and not others, as once, few, many or a class when expanded.

v_call: TRBV14; clone_size: -; d_call: -; j_call: TRBJ2-1; cdr3_nt: TGTGCCAGCAGCCAAGGGCTATCGTTTCGGTTCTTC; cdr3_aa: CASSQGLSFRFF
v_call: TRBV5-6; clone_size: -; d_call: TRBD1; j_call: TRBJ2-5; cdr3_nt: TGTGCCAGCAGCTTGGTGACAGGGATTCAGACCCAGTACTTC; cdr3_aa: CASSLVTGIQTQYF
v_call: TRBV7-2; clone_size: once; d_call: -; j_call: TRBJ2-7; cdr3_nt: TGTGCCAGCAGCTTAGGGGCGGGTTCCTACGAGCAGTACTTC; cdr3_aa: CASSLGAGSYEQYF
v_call: TRBV7-6; clone_size: -; d_call: TRBD2; j_call: TRBJ2-1; cdr3_nt: TGTGCCAGCAGCCCTTCCGGGACTAGCGGGAGGGGCTTTGAGCAGTTCTTC; cdr3_aa: CASSPSGTSGRGFEQFF
v_call: TRBV28; clone_size: -; d_call: -; j_call: TRBJ2-1; cdr3_nt: TGTGCCAGCAGTCCCGGGAGCTCCTACAATGAGCAGTTCTTC; cdr3_aa: CASSPGSSYNEQFF
v_call: TRBV11-3; clone_size: -; d_call: -; j_call: TRBJ1-1; cdr3_nt: TGTGCCAGCAGCTTGCTCGGGAACACTGAAGCTTTCTTT; cdr3_aa: CASSLLGNTEAFF
v_call: TRBV7-9; clone_size: -; d_call: -; j_call: TRBJ2-4; cdr3_nt: TGTGCCAGCAGCTTAGGGTCCGGGGATGGAGCCAAAAACATTCAGTACTTC; cdr3_aa: CASSLGSGDGAKNIQYF
v_call: TRBV19; clone_size: -; d_call: -; j_call: TRBJ2-7; cdr3_nt: TGTGCCAGTAGTAGCACGGGAGACTCCTACGAGCAGTACTTC; cdr3_aa: CASSSTGDSYEQYF
v_call: TRBV7-9; clone_size: -; d_call: -; j_call: TRBJ2-7; cdr3_nt: TGTGCCAGCAGCCCAAACAGGGTTCAAAGCCGTCGTGTGCTAGCCGAGCAGTACTTC; cdr3_aa: CASSPNRVQSRRVLAEQYF
v_call: TRBV28; clone_size: -; d_call: -; j_call: TRBJ1-2; cdr3_nt: TGTGCCAGCAGCGGACGCCTCGGGGGCAACTATGGCTACACCTTC; cdr3_aa: CASSGRLGGNYGYTF
v_call: TRBV5-5; clone_size: -; d_call: -; j_call: TRBJ2-1; cdr3_nt: TGTGCCAGCAGCTTTTTTCCGGGTAGCTCCTACAATGAGCAGTTCTTC; cdr3_aa: CASSFFPGSSYNEQFF
v_call: TRBV21-1; clone_size: -; d_call: -; j_call: TRBJ2-3; cdr3_nt: TGTGCCAGCAGCCTCACCTGGGAGGACTTCACAGATACGCAGTATTTT; cdr3_aa: CASSLTWEDFTDTQYF
v_call: TRBV7-9; clone_size: -; d_call: -; j_call: TRBJ2-1; cdr3_nt: TGTGCCAGCAGCCCCCGGGCCCAGAATGAGCAGTTCTTC; cdr3_aa: CASSPRAQNEQFF
v_call: TRBV4-1; clone_size: -; d_call: -; j_call: TRBJ2-1; cdr3_nt: TGCGCCAGCAGCCCTCCTGGCAATGAGCAGTTCTTC; cdr3_aa: CASSPPGNEQFF
v_call: TRBV19; clone_size: -; d_call: -; j_call: TRBJ2-7; cdr3_nt: TGTGCCAGTAGTTTCGGCAGAACCTACGAGCAGTACTTC; cdr3_aa: CASSFGRTYEQYF
v_call: TRBV27; clone_size: -; d_call: -; j_call: TRBJ2-7; cdr3_nt: TGTGCCAGCAGTTTCGACGGTTCCTACGAGCAGTACTTC; cdr3_aa: CASSFDGSYEQYF
v_call: TRBV4-1; clone_size: -; d_call: -; j_call: TRBJ1-2; cdr3_nt: TGCGCCAGCAGCCAAGACAATCATGGCTACACCTTC; cdr3_aa: CASSQDNHGYTF
v_call: TRBV27; clone_size: -; d_call: -; j_call: TRBJ2-7; cdr3_nt: TGTGCCAGCAGTCCCCTCGGAGGTATCTCCTACGAGCAGTACTTC; cdr3_aa: CASSPLGGISYEQYF
v_call: TRBV5-6; clone_size: -; d_call: -; j_call: TRBJ2-7; cdr3_nt: TGTGCCAGCAGCCGTGGGGCAAGCTACGAGCAGTACTTC; cdr3_aa: CASSRGASYEQYF
v_call: TRBV19; clone_size: -; d_call: -; j_call: TRBJ2-2; cdr3_nt: TGTGCCAGTACCTTGGGGACCGGGGAGCTGTTTTTT; cdr3_aa: CASTLGTGELFF
v_call: TRBV5-6; clone_size: -; d_call: -; j_call: TRBJ2-4; cdr3_nt: TGTGCCAGCAGCCCAGGAGGGTCCAAAAACATTCAGTACTTC; cdr3_aa: CASSPGGSKNIQYF
v_call: TRBV28; clone_size: -; d_call: -; j_call: TRBJ1-2; cdr3_nt: TGTGCCAGCAGTTTGTTAGTGGGGTGGAATAACTATGGCTACACCTTC; cdr3_aa: CASSLLVGWNNYGYTF
v_call: TRBV28; clone_size: -; d_call: TRBD1; j_call: TRBJ1-1; cdr3_nt: TGTGCCAGCAGGATCCGACAGGGGTGGGCTTTCATGAACACTGAAGCTTTCTTT; cdr3_aa: CASRIRQGWAFMNTEAFF
v_call: TRBV27; clone_size: -; d_call: -; j_call: TRBJ2-1; cdr3_nt: TGTGCCAGCAGTTTGATCCGAGCAGGGTTCAATGAGCAGTTCTTC; cdr3_aa: CASSLIRAGFNEQFF
v_call: TRBV10-2; clone_size: -; d_call: -; j_call: TRBJ2-2; cdr3_nt: TGCGCCAGCAGTGAGCCCTCCGAAAGGGCCGGGGAGCTGTTTTTT; cdr3_aa: CASSEPSERAGELFF
v_call: TRBV7-6; clone_size: -; d_call: -; j_call: TRBJ1-5; cdr3_nt: TGTGCCAGCAGCTTGAGCGTCAGTGGCAATCAGCCCCAGCATTTT; cdr3_aa: CASSLSVSGNQPQHF
v_call: TRBV27; clone_size: -; d_call: TRBD2; j_call: TRBJ2-3; cdr3_nt: TGTGCCAGCAGTCCGGGACTAGGTGGAGGCACAGATACGCAGTATTTT; cdr3_aa: CASSPGLGGGTDTQYF
v_call: TRBV27; clone_size: -; d_call: TRBD1; j_call: TRBJ2-7; cdr3_nt: TGTGCCAGCGTGTTGCGGGGACAGGGTGGCCACGAGCAGTACTTC; cdr3_aa: CASVLRGQGGHEQYF
v_call: TRBV9; clone_size: -; d_call: -; j_call: TRBJ2-5; cdr3_nt: TGTGCCAGCAGCGAGCTGGGGGAGACCCAGTACTTC; cdr3_aa: CASSELGETQYF
v_call: TRBV6-5; clone_size: -; d_call: -; j_call: TRBJ2-2; cdr3_nt: TGTGCCAGCAGTCTTACACAGGGGAACACCGGGGAGCTGTTTTTT; cdr3_aa: CASSLTQGNTGELFF
v_call: TRBV7-6; clone_size: -; d_call: TRBD1; j_call: TRBJ2-1; cdr3_nt: TGTGCCAGCAGCTTAGGGGACAGGGGGCTCTACAATGAGCAGTTCTTC; cdr3_aa: CASSLGDRGLYNEQFF
v_call: TRBV7-9; clone_size: -; d_call: -; j_call: TRBJ2-3; cdr3_nt: TGTGCCAGCAGCCCCGAGGGCGGCTTTAGCACAGATACGCAGTATTTT; cdr3_aa: CASSPEGGFSTDTQYF
v_call: TRBV21-1; clone_size: -; d_call: -; j_call: TRBJ2-2; cdr3_nt: TGTGCCAGCAGCCCTCTGGGTCTAGCACTCGCGAACACCGGGGAGCTGTTTTTT; cdr3_aa: CASSPLGLALANTGELFF
v_call: TRBV29-1; clone_size: -; d_call: TRBD1; j_call: TRBJ2-7; cdr3_nt: TGCAGCGTTGAAGATCCGGGGGACAGGAGCTACGAGCAGTACTTC; cdr3_aa: CSVEDPGDRSYEQYF
v_call: TRBV18; clone_size: -; d_call: -; j_call: TRBJ2-3; cdr3_nt: TGTGCCAGCTCTACGGTGACTAGTAAAGATACGCAGTATTTT; cdr3_aa: CASSTVTSKDTQYF
v_call: TRBV18; clone_size: -; d_call: -; j_call: TRBJ2-3; cdr3_nt: TGTGCCAGCTCACCGGGGAGCACAGATACGCAGTATTTT; cdr3_aa: CASSPGSTDTQYF
v_call: TRBV7-6; clone_size: -; d_call: TRBD2; j_call: TRBJ2-1; cdr3_nt: TGTGCCAGCAGCTTAGCGAAGATAGCGGGAGGGTCCTACAATGAGCAGTTCTTC; cdr3_aa: CASSLAKIAGGSYNEQFF
v_call: TRBV9; clone_size: -; d_call: TRBD2; j_call: TRBJ2-3; cdr3_nt: TGTGCCAGCAGCCAAGCGGGAAGCACAGATACGCAGTATTTT; cdr3_aa: CASSQAGSTDTQYF
v_call: TRBV28; clone_size: -; d_call: -; j_call: TRBJ1-4; cdr3_nt: TGTGCCAGCAGTTTATACACGAGGGGGGACGAAAAACTGTTTTTT; cdr3_aa: CASSLYTRGDEKLFF
v_call: TRBV14; clone_size: -; d_call: TRBD2; j_call: TRBJ2-7; cdr3_nt: TGTGCCAGCAGCCAAGATCTGGTACTAGCGGGAGTCGACGAGCAGTACTTC; cdr3_aa: CASSQDLVLAGVDEQYF
v_call: TRBV7-8; clone_size: -; d_call: TRBD2; j_call: TRBJ2-3; cdr3_nt: TGTGCCAGCAGCTTAAGGGTTGGCGGGAGCGGAGCAGATACGCAGTATTTT; cdr3_aa: CASSLRVGGSGADTQYF
v_call: TRBV19; clone_size: -; d_call: -; j_call: TRBJ2-2; cdr3_nt: TGTGCCAGTAGTAATGGGGGCCCCGGGGAGCTGTTTTTT; cdr3_aa: CASSNGGPGELFF
v_call: TRBV27; clone_size: -; d_call: -; j_call: TRBJ2-7; cdr3_nt: TGTGCCAGCAGTACGGACACGTTTCTGAACGAGCAGTACTTC; cdr3_aa: CASSTDTFLNEQYF
v_call: TRBV9; clone_size: -; d_call: TRBD2; j_call: TRBJ2-7; cdr3_nt: TGTGCCAGCAGCGTTGGGACTACCAACTCCTACGAGCAGTACTTC; cdr3_aa: CASSVGTTNSYEQYF
v_call: TRBV27; clone_size: -; d_call: -; j_call: TRBJ2-7; cdr3_nt: TGTGCCAGCAGTTGGGCCCCGGGAGAAGGCTACGAGCAGTACTTC; cdr3_aa: CASSWAPGEGYEQYF
v_call: TRBV18; clone_size: -; d_call: -; j_call: TRBJ1-4; cdr3_nt: TGTGCCAGCTCACCCGCCAGGACCCAGAATGAAAAACTGTTTTTT; cdr3_aa: CASSPARTQNEKLFF
v_call: TRBV9; clone_size: -; d_call: TRBD1; j_call: TRBJ1-2; cdr3_nt: TGTGCCAGCAGCGTAGCCCGCCAGGGGGTTTATGGCTACACCTTC; cdr3_aa: CASSVARQGVYGYTF
v_call: TRBV5-6; clone_size: few; d_call: -; j_call: TRBJ2-1; cdr3_nt: TGTGCCAGCGAACCCCGCGGGATCATAAATGAGCAGTTCTTC; cdr3_aa: CASEPRGIINEQFF
v_call: TRBV6-5; clone_size: once; d_call: -; j_call: TRBJ2-1; cdr3_nt: TGTGCCAGCAGTTACTCACTTTCCAATGAGCAGTTCTTC; cdr3_aa: CASSYSLSNEQFF
v_call: TRBV27; clone_size: -; d_call: -; j_call: TRBJ2-3; cdr3_nt: TGTGCCAGCAGTTCGAGGACAGAAAGCACAGATACGCAGTATTTT; cdr3_aa: CASSSRTESTDTQYF
v_call: TRBV28; clone_size: -; d_call: -; j_call: TRBJ2-1; cdr3_nt: TGTGCCAGCAGTCTCGGACCTAATGAGCAGTTCTTC; cdr3_aa: CASSLGPNEQFF
v_call: TRBV9; clone_size: -; d_call: -; j_call: TRBJ1-1; cdr3_nt: TGTGCCAGCAGCCCTGCCTGGAACACTGAAGCTTTCTTT; cdr3_aa: CASSPAWNTEAFF
v_call: TRBV28; clone_size: -; d_call: -; j_call: TRBJ1-1; cdr3_nt: TGTGCCAGCAGATTGAGTCGGGGGGGGAGGACTGAAGCTTTCTTT; cdr3_aa: CASRLSRGGRTEAFF
v_call: TRBV29-1; clone_size: -; d_call: -; j_call: TRBJ1-3; cdr3_nt: TGCAGCGTTGAAGTCTGGGACGGGCGAAACACCATATATTTT; cdr3_aa: CSVEVWDGRNTIYF
v_call: TRBV27; clone_size: -; d_call: -; j_call: TRBJ2-1; cdr3_nt: TGTGCCAGCAGTTTATTTTTAGGGGGCTCCTACAATGAGCAGTTCTTC; cdr3_aa: CASSLFLGGSYNEQFF
v_call: TRBV2; clone_size: few; d_call: -; j_call: TRBJ2-1; cdr3_nt: TGTGCCAGCGAGTCCGAGAGCTCCTACAATGAGCAGTTCTTC; cdr3_aa: CASESESSYNEQFF
v_call: TRBV7-9; clone_size: -; d_call: -; j_call: TRBJ1-1; cdr3_nt: TGTGCCAGCAGCCCTCCGACGGGGCGGAGGAACACTGAAGCTTTCTTT; cdr3_aa: CASSPPTGRRNTEAFF